A single T cell receptor beta chain is shown here with its context. The antigen remains undetermined. Germline V CDR1 and CDR2: MNHEY, SMNVEV (reference sequence). Between the trimmed V and J ends, which lost 6 bases and 3 bases, there was a span of 11 bases. CDR3 length: 13 amino acids. Some clones are missing from TCRdb's copy, which holds only in-frame ones; the method was immunoSEQ multiplex PCR. The sample shows around 90,000 clones, approximately 84% of them seen only once. These data are taken from a study of cytomegalovirus exposure and HLA in healthy donors. Study-wide results and caveats: The investigators catalogued 160 or so TCR beta chains as cytomegalovirus-associated.

The sample taken for sequencing was PBMCs. The sequence came from a woman aged 18-35 years in good health and CMV-seropositive. The chain combines TRBV27 with TRBJ1-1; weak D call: TRBD1 (6 bases). The CDR3 DNA reads as TGTGCCAGCAGGGGGCAGGGGTACACTGAAGCTTTCTTT. Translated: CASRGQGYTEAFF.